This T cell receptor beta chain was captured by sequencing in a study of glioma-infiltrating T cells after dendritic cell vaccination. Study overall: Between about 2003 and 2013, patients got autologous tumor lysate-pulsed dendritic cell vaccines.

Fresh-frozen tumor tissue and more than two years of survival data were available for all. PBMC sampling occurred before vaccination, two weeks after the third dose, and at progression. Germline V gene sequence: CDR1 SGDLS, CDR2 YYNGEE. The V and J ends lost 3 bases and 6 bases respectively, with 16 bases between them. This CDR3 has 14 residues. This clone appeared once. Amplification used 60 V beta primers and 13 J beta primers. Data came from immunoSEQ multiplex PCR; TCRdb stores just in-frame clones and leaves some out. The table includes about 92,000 clones, about nine tenths detected once. The chain carries TRBV9 and TRBJ2-7; D call uncertain. The TCR was taken from a human donor with glioblastoma. The sample here was blood, taken before dendritic cell vaccination. This chain's CDR3 is CASSAPARNGEQYF. CDR3 nucleotides: TGTGCCAGCAGCGCTCCCGCGAGAAACGGCGAGCAGTACTTC. The full variable domain, completed using reference TRBV9 and TRBJ2-7, is DSGVTQTPKHLITATGQRVTLRCSPRSGDLSVYWYQQSLDQGLQFLIQYYNGEERAKGNILERFSAQQFPDLHSELNLSSLELGDSALYFCASSAPARNGEQYFGPGTRLTVT.